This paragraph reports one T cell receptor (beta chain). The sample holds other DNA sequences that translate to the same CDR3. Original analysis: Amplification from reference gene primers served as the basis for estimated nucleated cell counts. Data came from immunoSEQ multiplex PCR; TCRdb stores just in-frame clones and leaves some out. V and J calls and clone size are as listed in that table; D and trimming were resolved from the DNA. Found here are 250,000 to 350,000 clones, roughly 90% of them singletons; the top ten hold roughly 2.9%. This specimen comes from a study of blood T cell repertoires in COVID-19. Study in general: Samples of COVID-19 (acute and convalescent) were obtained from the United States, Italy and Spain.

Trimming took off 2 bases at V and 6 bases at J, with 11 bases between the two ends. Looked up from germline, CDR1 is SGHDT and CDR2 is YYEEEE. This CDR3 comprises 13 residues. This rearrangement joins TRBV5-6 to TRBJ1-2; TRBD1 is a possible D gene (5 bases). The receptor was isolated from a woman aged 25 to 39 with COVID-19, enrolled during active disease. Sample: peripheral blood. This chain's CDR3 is CASSLGQGHGYTF. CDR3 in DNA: TGTGCCAGCAGCTTAGGGCAGGGCCATGGCTACACCTTC.